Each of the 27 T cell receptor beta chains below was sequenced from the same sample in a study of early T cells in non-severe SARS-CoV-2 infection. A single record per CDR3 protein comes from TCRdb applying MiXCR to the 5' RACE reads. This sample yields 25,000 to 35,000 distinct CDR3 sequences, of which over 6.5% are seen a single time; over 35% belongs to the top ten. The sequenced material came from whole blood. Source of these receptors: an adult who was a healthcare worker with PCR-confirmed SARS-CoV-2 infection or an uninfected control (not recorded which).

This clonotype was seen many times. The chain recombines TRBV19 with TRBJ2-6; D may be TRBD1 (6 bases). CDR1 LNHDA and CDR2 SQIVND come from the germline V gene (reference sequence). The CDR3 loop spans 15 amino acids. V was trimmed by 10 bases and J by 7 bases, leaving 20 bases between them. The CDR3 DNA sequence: TGTGCCACCTGCAGGGGTAGGGGTGGCGCCAACGTCCTGACTTTC. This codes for CATCRGRGGANVLTF. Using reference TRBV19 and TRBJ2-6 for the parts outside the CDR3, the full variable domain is DGGITQSPKYLFRKEGQNVTLSCEQNLNHDAMYWYRQDPGQGLRLIYYSQIVNDFQKGDIAEGYSVSREKKESFPLTVTSAQKNPTAFYLCATCRGRGGANVLTFGAGSRLTVL.

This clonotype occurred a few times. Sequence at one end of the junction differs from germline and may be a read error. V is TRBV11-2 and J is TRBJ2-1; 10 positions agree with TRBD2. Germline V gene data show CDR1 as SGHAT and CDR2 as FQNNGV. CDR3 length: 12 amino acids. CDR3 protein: CASSLAGGEQFF. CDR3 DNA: TGTGCCAGCAGTTTAGCGGGAGGTGAGCAGTTCTTC.

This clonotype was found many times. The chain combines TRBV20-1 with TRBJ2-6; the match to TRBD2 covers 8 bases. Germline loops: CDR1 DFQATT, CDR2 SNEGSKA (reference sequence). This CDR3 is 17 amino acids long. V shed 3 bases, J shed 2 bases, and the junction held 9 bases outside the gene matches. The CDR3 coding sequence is TGCAGTGCTAGCCCGGGACTAGGGGAACCTGGGGCCAACGTCCTGACTTTC. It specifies CSASPGLGEPGANVLTF.

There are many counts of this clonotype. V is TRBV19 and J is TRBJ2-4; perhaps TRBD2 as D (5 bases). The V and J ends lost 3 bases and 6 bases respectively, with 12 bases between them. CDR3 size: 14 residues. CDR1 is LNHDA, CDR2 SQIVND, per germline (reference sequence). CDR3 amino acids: CASSISEAGNIQYF. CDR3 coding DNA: TGTGCCAGTAGTATCAGCGAGGCGGGAAACATTCAGTACTTC.

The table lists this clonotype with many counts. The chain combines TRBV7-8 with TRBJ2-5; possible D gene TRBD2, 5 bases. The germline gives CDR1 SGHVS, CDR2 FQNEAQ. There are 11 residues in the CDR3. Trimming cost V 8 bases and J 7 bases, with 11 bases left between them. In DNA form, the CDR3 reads TGTGCCAGCCACTCCCGGGGGACCCAGTACTTC. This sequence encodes CASHSRGTQYF.

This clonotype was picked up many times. The DNA of the CDR3 is TGTGCCACCAGCAGCCCACCTGGGGATGAGCAGTTCTTC. This gives the protein CATSSPPGDEQFF. V and J are TRBV15 and TRBJ2-1; D uncertain. Germline V gives CDR1 LNHNV, CDR2 YYDKDF (reference sequence). V was cut by 3 bases and J by 8 bases, with 11 bases left in between. This CDR3 has 13 residues.

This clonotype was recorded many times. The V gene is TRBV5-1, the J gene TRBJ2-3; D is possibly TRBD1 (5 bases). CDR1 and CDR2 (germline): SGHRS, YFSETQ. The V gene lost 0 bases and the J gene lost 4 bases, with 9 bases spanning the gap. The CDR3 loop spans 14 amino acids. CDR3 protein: CASSLGDRADTQYF. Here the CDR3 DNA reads TGCGCCAGCAGCTTGGGTGACAGAGCAGATACGCAGTATTTT.

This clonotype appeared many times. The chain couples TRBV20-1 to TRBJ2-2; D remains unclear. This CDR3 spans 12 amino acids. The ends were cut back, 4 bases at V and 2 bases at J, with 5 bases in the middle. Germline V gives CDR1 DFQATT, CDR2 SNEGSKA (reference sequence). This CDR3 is CSAKINTGELFF. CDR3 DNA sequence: TGCAGTGCTAAAATAAACACCGGGGAGCTGTTTTTT.

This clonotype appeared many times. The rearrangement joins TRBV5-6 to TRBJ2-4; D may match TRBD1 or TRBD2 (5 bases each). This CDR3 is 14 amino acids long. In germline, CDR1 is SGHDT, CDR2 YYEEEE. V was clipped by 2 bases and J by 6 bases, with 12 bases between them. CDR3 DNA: TGTGCCAGCAGCTTTGGGGGTCAGTTAAACATTCAGTACTTC. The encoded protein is CASSFGGQLNIQYF.

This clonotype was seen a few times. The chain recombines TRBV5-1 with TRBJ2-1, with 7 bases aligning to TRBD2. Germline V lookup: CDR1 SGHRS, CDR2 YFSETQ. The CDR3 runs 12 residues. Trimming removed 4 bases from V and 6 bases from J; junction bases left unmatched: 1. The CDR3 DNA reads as TGCGCCAGCAGCCGGACTAGCAATGAGCAGTTCTTC. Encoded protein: CASSRTSNEQFF.

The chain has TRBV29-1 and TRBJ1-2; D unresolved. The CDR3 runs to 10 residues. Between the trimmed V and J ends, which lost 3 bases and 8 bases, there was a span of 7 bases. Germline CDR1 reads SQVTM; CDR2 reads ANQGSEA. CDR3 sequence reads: CSVDFNGYTF. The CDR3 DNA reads TGCAGCGTTGACTTCAACGGCTACACCTTC.

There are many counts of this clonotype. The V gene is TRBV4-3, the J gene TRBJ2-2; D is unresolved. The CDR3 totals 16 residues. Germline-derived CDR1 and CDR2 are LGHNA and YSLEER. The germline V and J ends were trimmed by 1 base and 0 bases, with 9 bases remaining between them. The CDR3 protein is CASSQGRFANTGELFF. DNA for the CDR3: TGCGCCAGCAGCCAAGGACGTTTCGCGAACACCGGGGAGCTGTTTTTT.

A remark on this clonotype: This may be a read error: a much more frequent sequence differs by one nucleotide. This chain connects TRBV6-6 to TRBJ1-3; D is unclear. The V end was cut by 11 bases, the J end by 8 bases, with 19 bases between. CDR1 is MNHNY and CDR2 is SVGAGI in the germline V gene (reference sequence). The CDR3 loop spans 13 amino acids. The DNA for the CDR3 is TGTGCCGGCACCAGTAGGCAGGAATACACCATATATTTT. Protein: CAGTSRQEYTIYF.

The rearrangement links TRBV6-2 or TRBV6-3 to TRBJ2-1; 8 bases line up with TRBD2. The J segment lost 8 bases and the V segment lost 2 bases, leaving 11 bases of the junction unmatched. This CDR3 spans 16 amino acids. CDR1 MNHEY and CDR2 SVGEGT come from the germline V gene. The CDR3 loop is CASSYVGSGVGDEQFF. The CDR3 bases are TGTGCCAGCAGTTACGTGGGTAGCGGGGTTGGAGATGAGCAGTTCTTC.

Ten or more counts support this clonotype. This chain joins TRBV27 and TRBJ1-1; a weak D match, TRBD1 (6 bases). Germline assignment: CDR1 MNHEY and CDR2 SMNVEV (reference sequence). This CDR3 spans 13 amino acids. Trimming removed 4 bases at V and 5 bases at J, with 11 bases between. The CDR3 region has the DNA TGTGCCAGCAGTTCAAACAGGGCAACTGAAGCTTTCTTT. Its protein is CASSSNRATEAFF.

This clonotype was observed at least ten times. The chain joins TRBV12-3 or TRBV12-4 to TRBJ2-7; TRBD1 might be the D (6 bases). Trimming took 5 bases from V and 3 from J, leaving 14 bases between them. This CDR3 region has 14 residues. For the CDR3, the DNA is TGTGCCAGCAGTATAAACAGGGTTTTCTACGAGCAGTACTTC. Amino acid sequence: CASSINRVFYEQYF.

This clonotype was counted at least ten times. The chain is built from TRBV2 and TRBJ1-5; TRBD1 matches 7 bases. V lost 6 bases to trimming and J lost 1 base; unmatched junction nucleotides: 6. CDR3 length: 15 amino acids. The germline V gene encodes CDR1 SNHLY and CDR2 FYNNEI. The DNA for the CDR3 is TGTGCCAGCAGCGCAGACAGGGCAAGCAATCAGCCCCAGCATTTT. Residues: CASSADRASNQPQHF.

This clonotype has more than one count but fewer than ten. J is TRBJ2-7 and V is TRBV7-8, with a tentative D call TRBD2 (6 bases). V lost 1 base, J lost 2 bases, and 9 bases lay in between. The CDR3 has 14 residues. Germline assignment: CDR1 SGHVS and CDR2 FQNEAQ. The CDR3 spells CASSLEGLTYEQYF. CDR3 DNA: TGTGCCAGCAGCTTAGAGGGACTTACCTACGAGCAGTACTTC.

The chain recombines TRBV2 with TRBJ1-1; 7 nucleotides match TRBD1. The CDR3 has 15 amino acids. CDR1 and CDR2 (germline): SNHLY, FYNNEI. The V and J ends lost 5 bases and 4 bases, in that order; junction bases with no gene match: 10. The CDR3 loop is CASSYTGALGTEAFF. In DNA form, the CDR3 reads TGTGCCAGCAGTTATACAGGGGCCTTGGGCACTGAAGCTTTCTTT.

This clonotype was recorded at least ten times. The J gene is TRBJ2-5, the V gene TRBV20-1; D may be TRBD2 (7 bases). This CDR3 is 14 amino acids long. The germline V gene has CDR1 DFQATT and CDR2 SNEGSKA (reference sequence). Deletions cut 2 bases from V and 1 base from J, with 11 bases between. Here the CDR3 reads CSARRGRVQETQYF. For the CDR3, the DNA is TGCAGTGCTAGAAGGGGGAGGGTCCAAGAGACCCAGTACTTC.

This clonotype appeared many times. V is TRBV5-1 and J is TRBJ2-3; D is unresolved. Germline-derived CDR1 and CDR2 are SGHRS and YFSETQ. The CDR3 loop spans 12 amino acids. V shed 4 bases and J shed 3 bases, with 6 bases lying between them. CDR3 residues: CASSPPTDTQYF. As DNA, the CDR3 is TGCGCCAGCAGCCCACCGACAGATACGCAGTATTTT.

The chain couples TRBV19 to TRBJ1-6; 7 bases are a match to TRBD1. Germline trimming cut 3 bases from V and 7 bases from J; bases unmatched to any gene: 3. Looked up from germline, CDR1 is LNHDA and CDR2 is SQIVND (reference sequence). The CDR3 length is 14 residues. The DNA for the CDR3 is TGTGCCAGTAGTATCACAGGGGAGAATTCACCCCTCCACTTT. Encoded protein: CASSITGENSPLHF.

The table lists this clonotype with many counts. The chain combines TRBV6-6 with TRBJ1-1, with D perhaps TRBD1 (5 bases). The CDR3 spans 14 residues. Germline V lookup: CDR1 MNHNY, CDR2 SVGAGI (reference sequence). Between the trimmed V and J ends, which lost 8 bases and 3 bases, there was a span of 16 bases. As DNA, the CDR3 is TGTGCCAGCGTACAAGGGGCTAGGGACACTGAAGCTTTCTTT. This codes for CASVQGARDTEAFF.

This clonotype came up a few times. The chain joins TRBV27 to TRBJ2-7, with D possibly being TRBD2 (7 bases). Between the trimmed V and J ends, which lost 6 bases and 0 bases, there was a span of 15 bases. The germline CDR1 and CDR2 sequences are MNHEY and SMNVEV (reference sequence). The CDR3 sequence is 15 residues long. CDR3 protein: CASSQGGASSYEQYF. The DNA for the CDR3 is TGTGCCAGCAGCCAAGGGGGGGCGTCCTCCTACGAGCAGTACTTC.

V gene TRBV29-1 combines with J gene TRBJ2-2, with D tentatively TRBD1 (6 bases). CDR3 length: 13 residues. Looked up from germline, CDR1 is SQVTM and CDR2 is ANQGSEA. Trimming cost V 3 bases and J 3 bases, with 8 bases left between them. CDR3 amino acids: CSVEGADTGELFF. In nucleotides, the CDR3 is TGCAGCGTTGAGGGGGCCGACACCGGGGAGCTGTTTTTT.

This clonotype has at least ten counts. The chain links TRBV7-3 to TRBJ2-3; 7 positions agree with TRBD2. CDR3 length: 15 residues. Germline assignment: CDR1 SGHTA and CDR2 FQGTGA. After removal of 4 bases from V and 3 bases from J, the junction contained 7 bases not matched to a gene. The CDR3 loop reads CASSSSGTKTDTQYF. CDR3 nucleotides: TGTGCCAGCAGCTCGTCCGGGACTAAGACAGATACGCAGTATTTT. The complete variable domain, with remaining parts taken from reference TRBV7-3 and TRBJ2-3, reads GAGVSQTPSNKVTEKGKYVELRCDPISGHTALYWYRQSLGQGPEFLIYFQGTGAADDSGLPNDRFFAVRPEGSVSTLKIQRTERGDSAVYLCASSSSGTKTDTQYFGPGTRLTVL.

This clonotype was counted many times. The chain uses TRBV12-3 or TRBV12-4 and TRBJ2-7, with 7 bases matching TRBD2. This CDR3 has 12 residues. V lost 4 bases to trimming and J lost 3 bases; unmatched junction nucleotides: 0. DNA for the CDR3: TGTGCCAGCAGTTGGACTAGCTACGAGCAGTACTTC. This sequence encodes CASSWTSYEQYF.